This TCR beta chain is drawn from a study of T cell clonotyping in hematopoietic cell transplantation. Study results and caveats: CD4 and CD8 repertoire contributions could not be separated without sorting. At the given depth, recipient repertoires were over 97% de novo clonotypes. Pathologically expanded recipient clonotypes increased progressively from day 30 to day 180 as diversity fell. Broader posttransplant TCR repertoire diversity was predicted by graft donor and pretransplant recipient Inverse Simpson Index values.

This CDR3 has 15 amino acids. Germline V gene sequence: CDR1 SGHNT, CDR2 YYREEE (reference sequence). Trimming removed 3 bases at V and 5 bases at J, with 17 bases between. A word on this clone: What it binds is unknown.

Assay used: immunoSEQ multiplex PCR; TCRdb lists only in-frame clones, some missing. Of about 16,000 clones in the sample, 71% are singletons; the top ten hold 8% to 10%. The rearrangement uses TRBV5-4 and TRBJ1-2; possible D gene TRBD1, 5 bases. The sequence derives from a woman aged 60 to 75 in good health. Some clones in this sample may be carry-over from other donors' samples. The sample taken for sequencing was peripheral blood mononuclear cells. CDR3 amino acids: CASSSMGRFFYGYTF. The CDR3 DNA reads as TGTGCCAGCAGCTCTATGGGGCGATTCTTTTATGGCTACACCTTC. Full variable domain (outside the CDR3, taken from reference TRBV5-4 and TRBJ1-2): ETGVTQSPTHLIKTRGQQVTLRCSSQSGHNTVSWYQQALGQGPQFIFQYYREEENGRGNFPPRFSGLQFPNYSSELNVNALELDDSALYLCASSSMGRFFYGYTFGSGTRLTVV.